A selection of T cell receptor beta chains follows, all from one sample in a study of graft-versus-host responses after intestinal transplantation. Clones were read by immunoSEQ multiplex PCR, and TCRdb kept only the in-frame ones, dropping some. Of 4,500 or so clones in the sample, about 30% were seen once. Source: alloreactive CD8+ T cells from a mixed lymphocyte reaction culture, taken before transplantation. These receptors all stem from a human patient who was an organ donor for intestinal transplantation. CDR3s include the opening cysteine and the closing phenylalanine or tryptophan. Fields, in order: D gene, V gene, J gene, clone size, CDR3 length, CDR3 DNA, CDR3 protein. A D gene is named only where the DNA matches it firmly. Clone sizes are given selectively: once, few, many, or a class where the clone is expanded.

>-|TRBV6-4|TRBJ2-3|-|16
TGTGCCAGCAGTGAGGGGGAGGCTGGCCCGTTAAGTACGCAGTATTTT
CASSEGEAGPLSTQYF
>-|TRBV6-4|TRBJ1-2|-|17
TGTGCCAGCAGTAGGGAGCCCCCACACGGAAAGACCTATGGCTACACCTTC
CASSREPPHGKTYGYTF
>-|TRBV5-1|TRBJ1-1|-|15
TGCGCCAGCAGCGGGAAGGGGCCACCCAAGACTGAAGCTTTCTTT
CASSGKGPPKTEAFF
>-|TRBV27|TRBJ1-2|-|11
TGTGCCAGCAGTGACGGGTATGGCTACACCTTC
CASSDGYGYTF
>TRBD1|TRBV6-6|TRBJ1-2|-|13
TGTGCCAGCCAACAGGGGCATTACTATGGCTACACCTTC
CASQQGHYYGYTF
>TRBD1|TRBV5-1|TRBJ1-4|-|14
TGCGCCAGCAGCCAGGGGGCGCCGGGTGAAAAACTGTTTTTT
CASSQGAPGEKLFF
>TRBD1|TRBV5-6|TRBJ1-5|-|14
TGTGCCAGCAGCTTAGGGACAGGTTTTCAGCCCCAGCATTTT
CASSLGTGFQPQHF
>-|TRBV10-1|TRBJ1-5|-|14
TGCGCCAGCAGCCGGACAGACTATAGGCAGCCCCAGCATTTT
CASSRTDYRQPQHF
>-|TRBV5-5|TRBJ2-5|-|19
TGTGCCAGCAGCCAAACATTATTTGGGAAGGGGGGGGACCAAGAGACCCAGTACTTC
CASSQTLFGKGGDQETQYF
>-|TRBV27|TRBJ2-2|-|15
TGTGCCAGCAGCCCCGAAAACTCGTACACCGGGGAGCTGTTTTTT
CASSPENSYTGELFF
>TRBD1|TRBV9|TRBJ2-3|few|16
TGTGCCAGCAGCGATCCCCCGGACAGGGGGACAGATACGCAGTATTTT
CASSDPPDRGTDTQYF
>-|TRBV19|TRBJ2-2|-|14
TGTGCCAGTTCTTGGGGGGTGAGGGCCGGGGAGCTGTTTTTT
CASSWGVRAGELFF
>TRBD2|TRBV6-5|TRBJ2-1|-|15
TGTGCCAGCAGCCCCACCGGACTAGCGGATAATGAGCAGTTCTTC
CASSPTGLADNEQFF
>-|TRBV27|TRBJ1-1|few|13
TGTGCCAGCAGTTGGGAGATGAACACTGAAGCTTTCTTT
CASSWEMNTEAFF
>-|TRBV7-9|TRBJ1-1|-|15
TGTGCCAGCAGCTTAGTCGCGGGACCGGGCACTGAAGCTTTCTTT
CASSLVAGPGTEAFF
>-|TRBV7-2|TRBJ1-5|medium-sized|17
TGTGCCAGCAGCTTAGACAGGGTCCCCCATAGCAATCAGCCCCAGCATTTT
CASSLDRVPHSNQPQHF
>-|TRBV5-4|TRBJ1-2|-|15
TGTGCCAGCAGGTCGCCGAGGGAGATTAACTATGGCTACACCTTC
CASRSPREINYGYTF
>TRBD1|TRBV5-4|TRBJ2-4|medium-sized|15
TGTGCCAGCAGCTTTATTGGACAGGGAGTAAACATTCAGTACTTC
CASSFIGQGVNIQYF
>-|TRBV7-3|TRBJ2-2|once|14
TGTGCCAGCAGCTTATCAGGAAATACCGGGGAGCTGTTTTTT
CASSLSGNTGELFF
>TRBD1|TRBV6-4|TRBJ1-1|-|16
TGTGCCAGCAGTGAGGGTGCCGGGCAGGGGGCGACTGAAGCTTTCTTT
CASSEGAGQGATEAFF
>-|TRBV7-7|TRBJ2-1|-|14
TGTGCTAGCAGCCCCACCGGGACAATTAATGAGCAGTTCTTC
CASSPTGTINEQFF
>TRBD2|TRBV4-3|TRBJ2-3|few|16
TGCGCCAGCAGCCAAGATTCGGCGGGGGTAGGGGATACGCAGTATTTT
CASSQDSAGVGDTQYF
>-|TRBV28|TRBJ1-5|medium-sized|13
TGTGCCAGCAAGGCAGGCAACAATCAGCCCCAGCATTTT
CASKAGNNQPQHF
>-|TRBV20-1|TRBJ2-1|few|10
TGCAGTGCTCGGTACAATGAGCAGTTCTTC
CSARYNEQFF
>-|TRBV5-4|TRBJ2-3|-|13
TGTGCCAGCAGCTTGAACACTAGAGATACGCAGTATTTT
CASSLNTRDTQYF
>-|TRBV28|TRBJ1-1|-|11
TGTGCCAGCAGCCTCAGATTTGAAGCTTTCTTT
CASSLRFEAFF
>-|TRBV4-2|TRBJ2-1|-|17
TGTGCCAGCAGCCAAGTGGTCTGGGGGGACTCCTACAATGAGCAGTTCTTC
CASSQVVWGDSYNEQFF
>-|TRBV28|TRBJ1-5|-|15
TGTGCCAGCAGCCATACACCAGGGATGGGACAGCCCCAGCATTTT
CASSHTPGMGQPQHF
>TRBD1|TRBV5-1|TRBJ1-1|-|14
TGCGCCAGCAGCTCTACCGGGACAGGGGCTGAAGCTTTCTTT
CASSSTGTGAEAFF
>TRBD1|TRBV5-6|TRBJ2-3|medium-sized|15
TGTGCCAGCAGCTTGGGAACAGGGGGAATGGATACGCAGTATTTT
CASSLGTGGMDTQYF
>TRBD2|TRBV4-1|TRBJ2-1|-|15
TGCGCCAGCAGCCAAGAAGCGGGGGAGTACAATGAGCAGTTCTTC
CASSQEAGEYNEQFF
>-|TRBV5-4|TRBJ2-1|-|14
TGTGCCAGCAGCTTGAATGACCCGAGGCGGGAGCAGTTCTTC
CASSLNDPRREQFF
>TRBD1|TRBV2|TRBJ1-1|-|14
TGTGCCAGCACCACAGGGGGCTTGGACACTGAAGCTTTCTTT
CASTTGGLDTEAFF
>-|TRBV5-6|TRBJ1-5|-|16
TGTGCCAGCAGCTTGAAGGGGCAGGGCCTTAATCAGCCCCAGCATTTT
CASSLKGQGLNQPQHF
>-|TRBV5-6|TRBJ2-3|-|15
TGTGCCAGCAGCCCGTCGACTAGAGTCACAGGTACGCAGTATTTT
CASSPSTRVTGTQYF
>TRBD1|TRBV7-9|TRBJ2-3|-|15
TGTGCCAGCAGCTTGGGACAGGCCCACACAGATACGCAGTATTTT
CASSLGQAHTDTQYF
>TRBD2|TRBV7-9|TRBJ2-5|-|17
TGTGCCAGCAGCTTAGATCGGGGGAGGGCTCTAGGGGAGACCCAGTACTTC
CASSLDRGRALGETQYF
>TRBD2|TRBV27|TRBJ2-3|-|16
TGTGCCAGCAGTTTATTTAGGTCTCTAGCGGCTGATACGCAGTATTTT
CASSLFRSLAADTQYF
>-|TRBV6-9|TRBJ1-1|few|14
TGTGCCAGCAGCATGACAGAGTTGAACACTGAAGCTTTCTTT
CASSMTELNTEAFF
>-|TRBV4-1|TRBJ1-5|medium-sized|14
TGCGCCAGCAGCCAACCGGGGGAGAATCAGCCCCAGCATTTT
CASSQPGENQPQHF
>TRBD1|TRBV7-4|TRBJ2-1|-|14
TGTGCCAGCAGCCCCTGGGACAGGCCTAGGGAGCAGTTCTTC
CASSPWDRPREQFF
>-|TRBV15|TRBJ2-3|once|15
TGTGCCACCAGCAGAGGGAGGGGCGGCACAGATACGCAGTATTTT
CATSRGRGGTDTQYF
>TRBD2|TRBV29-1|TRBJ2-5|few|16
TGCAGCGTCCTGGGGACTAGCGGGGGGGAGGGAGAGACCCAGTACTTC
CSVLGTSGGEGETQYF
>TRBD2|TRBV5-1|TRBJ2-1|-|16
TGCGCCAGCAGCTTGGAATCGGGGGGGGCCAACAATGAGCAGTTCTTC
CASSLESGGANNEQFF
>TRBD2|TRBV19|TRBJ2-1|few|15
TGTGCCAGTAGCACTAGCGGGGGGACCTACAATGAGCAGTTCTTC
CASSTSGGTYNEQFF
>-|TRBV5-6|TRBJ1-2|-|18
TGTGCCAGCAGCTCCCCAGGGGCACATCGCCCTGTTCCTTATGGCTACACCTTC
CASSSPGAHRPVPYGYTF
>-|TRBV28|TRBJ2-3|-|12
TGTGCCAGCACAGGGGCGAGAGATACGCAGTATTTT
CASTGARDTQYF
>-|TRBV5-8|TRBJ2-1|-|14
TGTGCCAGCAGCTTCGCGGGGTTCTACAATGAGCAGTTCTTC
CASSFAGFYNEQFF
>TRBD2|TRBV5-4|TRBJ2-1|-|17
TGTGCCAGCAGCTTGGAATTACGGGGGGGCCTTTACAATGAGCAGTTCTTC
CASSLELRGGLYNEQFF
>-|TRBV5-1|TRBJ2-1|-|15
TGCGCCAGCAGCTTGTTTGGACAGCCCATCAATGAGCAGTTCTTC
CASSLFGQPINEQFF
>-|TRBV25-1|TRBJ1-2|few|15
TGTGCCAGCAGTGAAGATTACAGGGTTAACTATGGCTACACCTTC
CASSEDYRVNYGYTF
>-|TRBV7-8|TRBJ2-2|-|15
TGTGCCAGCAGCTTAGGGGGGGGGCCCGCCGGGGAGCTGTTTTTT
CASSLGGGPAGELFF
>TRBD1|TRBV28|TRBJ1-2|medium-sized|23
TGTGCCAGCAACCACATTTTGGGTCAGGGGGCTACAATCGGAAAGACAGCAACGTATGGCTACACCTTC
CASNHILGQGATIGKTATYGYTF
>-|TRBV6-5|TRBJ1-1|few|12
TGTGCCAGCAGGAAGGGCGGGGGTGAAGCTTTCTTT
CASRKGGGEAFF
>TRBD1|TRBV5-5|TRBJ1-1|medium-sized|16
TGTGCCAGCAGCTTCACGTTCGGGACAGTGAACACTGAAGCTTTCTTT
CASSFTFGTVNTEAFF
>-|TRBV10-2|TRBJ2-2|-|15
TGCGCCAGCAGTGGGTGGCAGGATGGCACCGGGGAGCTGTTTTTT
CASSGWQDGTGELFF
>-|TRBV21-1|TRBJ2-3|few|19
TGTGCCAGCAACTCGACCGGGACTAGCGTCGAAGGTAGCACAGATACGCAGTATTTT
CASNSTGTSVEGSTDTQYF
>-|TRBV4-1|TRBJ2-2|medium-sized|16
TGCGCCAGCAGCCAATCACTCGGGGGGCCCCCCGGGGAGCTGTTTTTT
CASSQSLGGPPGELFF
>TRBD1|TRBV27|TRBJ2-2|medium-sized|12
TGTGCCAGCTGGACAGGGGGCGGGGAGCTGTTTTTT
CASWTGGGELFF